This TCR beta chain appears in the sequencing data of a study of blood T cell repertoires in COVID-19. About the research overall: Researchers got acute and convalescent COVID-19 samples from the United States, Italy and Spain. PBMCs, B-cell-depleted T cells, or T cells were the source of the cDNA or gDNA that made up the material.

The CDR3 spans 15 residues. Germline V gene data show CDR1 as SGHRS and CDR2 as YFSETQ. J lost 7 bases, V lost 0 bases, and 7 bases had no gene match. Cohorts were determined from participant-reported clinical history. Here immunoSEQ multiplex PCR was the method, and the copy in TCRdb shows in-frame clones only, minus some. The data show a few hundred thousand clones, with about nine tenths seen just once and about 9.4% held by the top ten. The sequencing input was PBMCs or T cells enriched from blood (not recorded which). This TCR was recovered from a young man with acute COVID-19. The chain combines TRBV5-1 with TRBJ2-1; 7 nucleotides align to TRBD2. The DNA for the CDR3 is TGCGCCAGCAGCTTGGTGGGGGAGGGCCGGAATGAGCAGTTCTTC. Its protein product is CASSLVGEGRNEQFF.